The present TCR beta chain was sequenced within a study of Graves' ophthalmopathy and Graves' hyperthyroidism (dated by TCRdb to 2017 to 2018). Regarding the complete study: Peripheral blood was collected before any treatment was given, at the time of initial diagnosis. TCR beta repertoire signatures were used to distinguish Graves' ophthalmopathy from Graves' hyperthyroidism and to predict progression to ophthalmopathy. In total, around 140 blood samples were TCR-sequenced: roughly 45 ophthalmopathy, approximately 75 hyperthyroidism and some 17 hyperthyroidism-to-ophthalmopathy patients. To explore V-J signatures distinguishing ophthalmopathy from hyperthyroidism, a discovery set of 100 or so patients (about 41 ophthalmopathy, some 57 stable hyperthyroidism) was enrolled. For independent validation, a separate cohort was made up of 18 hyperthyroidism patients plus 17 patients who later progressed from hyperthyroidism to ophthalmopathy. T-cell repertoires of thyroid tissue and blood were compared in a handful of hyperthyroidism patients. Following sampling, methimazole starting at 30 mg daily was administered to hyperthyroidism patients, and high-dose intravenous methylprednisolone was administered to ophthalmopathy patients. The approximately 100 discovery patients were divided at random into training and test sets in a 7:3 ratio.

CDR1 and CDR2 are drawn from the germline V gene (reference sequence): SGHNT, YYREEE. After removal of 5 bases from V and 6 bases from J, the junction retains 9 bases not matched to a gene. The CDR3 holds 16 amino acids from the cysteine to the phenylalanine. Only the CDR3 DNA is retained, 48 bases long and in frame from the first base. Patients with ophthalmopathy had moderately to severely active disease, with a Clinical Activity Score of 3 or more, a NOSPECS grade of 4 or more, and a disease duration of less than 3 months. Patients were excluded if they had other autoimmune diseases, uncontrolled infections, pregnancy or lactation. Clinical symptoms, serum thyroxine, TRAb, thyroid ultrasound and orbital computed tomography formed the basis of the diagnosis. Using Ficoll-Paque density gradient centrifugation, PBMCs were isolated from 8.5 to 10 ml of fresh peripheral blood. Trizol reagent was used to extract the total RNA, and its quality was then checked on an Agilent 2100 Bioanalyzer.

This clonotype was recorded at least ten times. Its specific antigen is unknown. Base qualities are not recorded, but no much larger clone differs from it by a single base. For repertoire sequencing, the TCR beta CDR3 regions were amplified from RNA transcripts. A first-round RT-PCR used HTBI primers with the Qiagen OneStep RT-PCR kit, followed by a second-round multiplex PCR, size selection and purification. Libraries were sequenced on an Illumina HiSeq2000 using paired-end 100 bp reads. For the original study's pipeline: Reads were processed with SOAPnuke, discarding reads with adapters, uncalled bases, mean Phred below 15, or no exact constant-primer or identifier match. COPE v1.2.5 was used to merge the high-quality paired reads. Clonotypes were defined as unique nucleotide sequences and were aligned to IMGT TRB V, D and J references using MiTCR v1.1. The analysis was limited to V-J combinations with a frequency above 0.0001, which together covered 99.2% of repertoires. For each V-J combination, a TCR clonal expansion and chaos score was defined as the ratio of F50 clonal expansion to chaos observed in the TCRdist matrix. Welch's t-statistics and random forest were used to narrow the features down to more than 10 V-J combinations, which were then fed into a naive Bayes classifier. The Morisita-Horn index was used to measure how similar the thyroid and blood repertoires were. TCRdb reran the public reads through fastp at Q25 and MiXCR, keeping productive beta chains. When rows share a CDR3 protein, they turn into one entry using the most common DNA and genes. TCRdb's processing, not the authors' own work, is the source of the V and J calls. The sample has about 400,000 distinct CDR3 sequences on record, 15% to 20% of them singletons. The top ten constitute 1.5% to 2% of the sample.

General study outcomes and caveats: In validation, the model predicted ophthalmopathy progression with about 64% sensitivity and approximately 75% specificity; 12 predicted patients were CT-confirmed with GO in a median of 6.5 months. Sample size was not predetermined statistically, and investigators were not blinded to group allocation. Most expanded thyroid clonotypes with a frequency above 0.001 also appeared in blood, which suggests that blood repertoires may reflect the immune response in the thyroid. In cross-validation, the 13-signature model distinguished ophthalmopathy from stable hyperthyroidism with less than 90% sensitivity and approximately 81% specificity, while in the test set the corresponding values were about 80% and 75%.

The V gene is TRBV5-4 and the J gene is TRBJ2-2; 11 junctional bases match TRBD1. The source is a young woman with Graves' ophthalmopathy. Donor details come from another sample of the same person, matched by shared clones. The sequenced sample consisted of peripheral blood. CDR3 sequence: CASRDRGRLGSGELFF. The DNA sequence is TGTGCCAGCAGGGACAGGGGGCGCCTAGGATCCGGGGAGCTGTTTTTT.